The 26 T cell receptor beta chains reported below all come from one sample, sequenced in a study of human T cells and chemical hapten exposure. As for time point: patch test 3, about 24 weeks after DPC sensitization. Treatment denoted: therapeutic diphenylcyclopropenone sensitization with weekly scalp DPC. TCRdb called the RACE reads again in MiXCR, with one record for every CDR3 protein. This table holds some 62,000 distinct CDR3 sequences, 9.5% to 11% found once. Specimen: whole blood, collected in connection with sensitization to the hapten diphenylcyclopropenone (DPC). All receptors derive from a woman aged 25 to 39 with alopecia areata. Some clones in this sample may be carry-over from other donors' samples.

This clonotype was seen a few times. The chain carries TRBV7-2 and TRBJ2-2, with no clear D. CDR1 SGHTA and CDR2 FQGNSA come from the germline V gene. The CDR3 length is 13 residues. The V gene lost 1 base and the J gene lost 6 bases, with 6 bases spanning the gap. CDR3 loop: CASSLGSPGELFF. As DNA, the CDR3 is TGTGCCAGCAGCTTAGGTTCTCCCGGGGAGCTGTTTTTT.

At least ten counts were recorded for this clonotype. J is TRBJ2-7 and V is TRBV6-1; D unresolved. CDR1 and CDR2 (germline): MNHNS, SASEGT. V was cut by 2 bases and J by 4 bases, with 15 bases left in between. This CDR3 has 15 amino acids. CDR3 amino acids: CASSETVPTLYEQYF. CDR3 coding DNA: TGTGCCAGCAGTGAAACGGTCCCTACGTTATACGAGCAGTACTTC.

This clonotype appeared many times. The chain combines TRBV7-9 with TRBJ1-1, with 9 bases fitting TRBD1. The CDR3 extends over 14 amino acids. Trimming cost V 5 bases and J 4 bases; bases outside gene matches: 5. Germline assignment: CDR1 SEHNR and CDR2 FQNEAQ (reference sequence). CDR3 sequence reads: CASSPQGAGTEAFF. DNA of the CDR3: TGTGCCAGCAGCCCACAGGGGGCAGGCACTGAAGCTTTCTTT.

In the case of this clonotype: An end of the junction differs from the germline gene, which may be a read error. This chain uses TRBV6-6 with TRBJ1-2; 9 nucleotides line up with TRBD1. The CDR3 has 10 amino acids. CDR1 and CDR2 (germline): MNHNY, SVGAGI (reference sequence). The chain's CDR3 is CASSRQGVAF. CDR3 bases: TGTGCCAGCAGTCGACAGGGGGTCGCCTTC.

This chain uses TRBV30 with TRBJ2-7; D possibly matches TRBD1 or TRBD2 (5 bases each). V was trimmed by 5 bases and J by 6 bases, leaving 11 bases between them. Germline assignment: CDR1 GTSNPN and CDR2 SVGIG (reference sequence). The CDR3 has 11 residues. The CDR3 loop reads CAWQLGVEQYF. DNA of the CDR3: TGTGCCTGGCAGCTGGGGGTCGAGCAGTACTTC.

This clonotype has ten or more counts. The V and J genes are TRBV30 and TRBJ2-5; possible D gene TRBD2, 5 bases. CDR1 and CDR2 (germline): GTSNPN, SVGIG (reference sequence). The CDR3 consists of 12 residues. The V end lost 3 bases, the J end lost 3 bases, and 8 bases lay between the germline ends. CDR3: CAWSPAEETQYF. As DNA, the CDR3 is TGTGCCTGGAGCCCAGCGGAAGAGACCCAGTACTTC.

The chain is built from TRBV9 and TRBJ2-3; possibly TRBD1 for D (5 bases). Germline CDR1 and CDR2: SGDLS and YYNGEE. The V end lost 0 bases, the J end lost 7 bases, and 15 bases lay between the germline ends. The CDR3 totals 15 residues. CDR3 protein: CASSVDMGRENTQYF. The DNA for the CDR3 is TGTGCCAGCAGCGTAGACATGGGGCGCGAGAATACGCAGTATTTT.

Only a few counts were recorded for this clonotype. CDR3: CASRLGKLFF. The CDR3 DNA follows: TGTGCCAGCAGATTAGGAAAACTGTTTTTT. The rearrangement links TRBV9 to TRBJ1-4; no definite D call. Trimming shortened V by 5 bases and J by 10 bases, and 6 bases separated the two germline ends. In germline, CDR1 is SGDLS, CDR2 YYNGEE. The CDR3 covers 10 residues. Supplemented by reference TRBV9 and TRBJ1-4, the full variable domain reads DSGVTQTPKHLITATGQRVTLRCSPRSGDLSVYWYQQSLDQGLQFLIQYYNGEERAKGNILERFSAQQFPDLHSELNLSSLELGDSALYFCASRLGKLFFGSGTQLSVL.

The chain combines TRBV6-6 with TRBJ1-2, with D possibly being TRBD1 (5 bases). The CDR3 totals 16 residues. CDR1 is MNHNY, CDR2 SVGAGI, per germline (reference sequence). The V end lost 5 bases, the J end lost 4 bases, and 20 bases lay between the germline ends. In DNA form, the CDR3 reads TGTGCCAGCAGTGCCGGTGGGGGAAATAGGGCCTATGGCTACACCTTC. This encodes CASSAGGGNRAYGYTF.

The chain uses TRBV12-3 or TRBV12-4 and TRBJ2-3; D uncertain. V was cut by 5 bases and J by 3 bases, with 9 bases left in between. This CDR3 contains 13 residues. CDR3 coding DNA: TGTGCCAGCAGTGTGGTCGGGACAGATACGCAGTATTTT. Its translation: CASSVVGTDTQYF.

This clonotype was detected only a few times. The gene calls are TRBV30 and TRBJ2-5; 7 bases are shared with TRBD2. Losses at the gene ends were 3 bases for V and 5 bases for J; bases not matched to a gene: 9. Per the germline V gene, CDR1 is GTSNPN and CDR2 is SVGIG (reference sequence). The CDR3 is 14 amino acids. The CDR3: CAWRAGPLGETQYF. The CDR3 DNA reads TGTGCCTGGAGAGCGGGACCCCTGGGGGAGACCCAGTACTTC.

This clonotype was observed a handful of times. The CDR3 reads CASRASGGYTF. As DNA, the CDR3 is TGTGCCAGCAGGGCTTCCGGGGGCTACACCTTC. The chain links TRBV6-2 or TRBV6-3 to TRBJ1-2; D unresolved. The V end lost 6 bases, the J end lost 8 bases, and 10 bases lay between the germline ends. This CDR3 has 11 residues. Germline V lookup: CDR1 MNHEY, CDR2 SVGEGT.

This chain joins TRBV18 and TRBJ2-1; tentatively, D is TRBD1 or TRBD2 (6 bases each). In germline, CDR1 is KGHSH, CDR2 LQKENI. V was trimmed by 4 bases and J by 8 bases, leaving 15 bases between them. The CDR3 extends over 14 amino acids. In DNA form, the CDR3 reads TGTGCCAGCTCACAACTTAGGGGGGCATATGAGCAGTTCTTC. As protein: CASSQLRGAYEQFF.

The chain carries TRBV20-1 and TRBJ1-1; 9 nucleotides agree with TRBD1. Trimming at V came to 8 bases and at J to 4 bases, leaving 11 bases not matched to a gene. The CDR3 is made up of 14 amino acids. Germline V gives CDR1 DFQATT, CDR2 SNEGSKA (reference sequence). The CDR3 nucleotides are TGCAGTACAAAACAGGGGGCAGAAGCCACTGAAGCTTTCTTT. Amino acids: CSTKQGAEATEAFF.

The chain carries TRBV6-5 and TRBJ2-7, with 8 bases fitting TRBD1. Germline loops: CDR1 MNHEY, CDR2 SVGAGI. V shed 7 bases and J 1 base; nucleotides not matched to a gene: 3. The CDR3 extends over 13 amino acids. CDR3 coding DNA: TGTGCCAGCACCAGGACAGGGTCCTACGAGCAGTACTTC. Its translation: CASTRTGSYEQYF.

This clonotype was found a few times. The chain links TRBV7-8 to TRBJ1-1, with 10 bases identical to TRBD1. The CDR3 runs 15 residues. V lost 0 bases and J lost 5; bases outside the gene matches: 3. CDR1 is SGHVS and CDR2 is FQNEAQ in the germline V gene. CDR3 nucleotides: TGTGCCAGCAGCTTAGCGGACAGGGGGTCGACTGAAGCTTTCTTT. This encodes CASSLADRGSTEAFF.

The chain couples TRBV21-1 to TRBJ1-1; the table's D gene call, TRBD1, was not cross checked with the DNA. TRBV21-1 represents a pseudogene. The CDR3 has 18 amino acids. DNA for the CDR3: TGTGCCAGCAGCAAAGTTGAGTCGGACAGATACATGAACACTGAAGCTTTCTTT. Translation: CASSKVESDRYMNTEAFF.

V is TRBV5-1 and J is TRBJ2-5; D ambiguous. Trimming took 4 bases from V and 1 from J, leaving 8 bases between them. The CDR3 runs 13 residues. Germline values: CDR1 SGHRS, CDR2 YFSETQ. CDR3 in DNA: TGCGCCAGCAGCGGATCCCTCCAAGAGACCCAGTACTTC. Translation: CASSGSLQETQYF. Drawing the rest from reference TRBV5-1 and TRBJ2-5, the complete variable domain is KAGVTQTPRYLIKTRGQQVTLSCSPISGHRSVSWYQQTPGQGLQFLFEYFSETQRNKGNFPGRFSGRQFSNSRSEMNVSTLELGDSALYLCASSGSLQETQYFGPGTRLLVL.

At least ten counts were recorded for this clonotype. The gene calls are TRBV10-2 and TRBJ1-2; D is perhaps TRBD1 (5 bases). Trimming shortened V by 2 bases and J by 14 bases, and 18 bases separated the two germline ends. There are 13 residues in the CDR3. Germline lookup yields CDR1 WSHSY and CDR2 SAAADI. CDR3 sequence reads: CASSEERVGAKTF. CDR3 in DNA: TGCGCCAGCAGTGAGGAAAGGGTCGGGGCGAAAACCTTC.

The chain carries TRBV3-2 and TRBJ2-1; the table gives TRBD2 as D, unverified against the DNA. TRBV3-2 is listed as a pseudogene. The CDR3 runs to 22 residues. In DNA form, the CDR3 reads TGTGCCAGCAGCCGCGGGGGGGTCCAGCGCAACGAATACGTGAACCCATACAATGAGCAGTTCTTC. This codes for CASSRGGVQRNEYVNPYNEQFF.

This chain links TRBV7-2 with TRBJ2-7; 8 bases line up with TRBD1. Per germline, CDR1 SGHTA and CDR2 FQGNSA. This CDR3 spans 18 amino acids. J lost 3 bases, V lost 3 bases, and 16 bases had no gene match. CDR3 nucleotides: TGTGCCAGCAGCTTCCGGTCCGGACAGGGCGGTTATAGCTACGAGCAGTACTTC. It specifies CASSFRSGQGGYSYEQYF.

The CDR3: CASSLIPGLNTEAFF. DNA of the CDR3: TGCGCCAGCAGCTTGATCCCAGGGTTGAACACTGAAGCTTTCTTT. V and J are TRBV5-1 and TRBJ1-1; possible D gene TRBD1, 5 bases. The V end lost 1 base, the J end lost 0 bases, and 10 bases lay between the germline ends. The CDR3 runs 15 residues. Germline loops: CDR1 SGHRS, CDR2 YFSETQ.

The chain combines TRBV3-1 with TRBJ2-1, with TRBD2 matching 12 bases. Germline values: CDR1 LGHDT, CDR2 YNNKEL (reference sequence). There are 18 residues in the CDR3. V lost 0 bases to trimming and J lost 4 bases; unmatched junction nucleotides: 7. This CDR3 is CASSQEFGLAGPYNEQFF. The CDR3 DNA reads as TGTGCCAGCAGCCAAGAATTTGGACTAGCGGGACCTTACAATGAGCAGTTCTTC.

In its sample, this clonotype was seen a few times. The chain uses TRBV3-1 and TRBJ2-5; D gene unclear. The CDR3 has 12 residues. Germline assignment: CDR1 LGHDT and CDR2 YNNKEL (reference sequence). V lost 1 base to trimming and J lost 4 bases, with 4 bases between them. In DNA, the CDR3 is TGTGCCAGCAGCCAAGCGGGAGAGACCCAGTACTTC. This translates into CASSQAGETQYF.

This clonotype was picked up many times. V gene TRBV29-1 combines with J gene TRBJ1-5, with D possibly TRBD1 on 6 matching bases. The CDR3 is made up of 13 amino acids. From germline, CDR1 is SQVTM and CDR2 ANQGSEA. Deletions cut 6 bases from V and 6 bases from J, with 15 bases between. This chain's CDR3 is CSVATGHTQPQHF. CDR3 in DNA: TGCAGCGTAGCAACGGGACACACTCAGCCCCAGCATTTT.

The genes are TRBV4-1 and TRBJ2-2, with TRBD1 matching over 8 bases. The germline gives CDR1 MGHRA, CDR2 YSYEKL. The CDR3 sequence is 15 residues long. V was clipped by 4 bases and J by 5 bases; unmatched bases: 6. The CDR3 coding sequence is TGCGCCAGCAGCCCGCGGACAGGGTGGACCGGGGAGCTGTTTTTT. Translation gives CASSPRTGWTGELFF.